This record looks at one TCR beta chain sequence and its context. This entry is derived from a study of blood T cell repertoires in COVID-19. Study as a whole: From the United States, Italy and Spain came samples of acute and convalescent COVID-19.

The germline gives CDR1 MNHEY, CDR2 SVGAGI. This CDR3 region has 15 residues. V lost 6 bases and J 0 bases, leaving 12 bases between the germline ends. Cohorts were based on clinical histories the participants reported. Individuals in the exposed group had encountered a COVID-19 case within 2 weeks preceding study entry. Authors' data handling: Reference gene primer amplification yielded estimated nucleated cell counts. The repertoire was sequenced with immunoSEQ multiplex PCR; TCRdb's copy has only in-frame clones and lacks some. V and J calls and clone size are those listed in that table; D and trimming were worked out from the DNA. Among about 250,000 clones listed, about 88% were seen once.

The TCR was taken from a woman aged 45-60 years who had been exposed to COVID-19. Material: PBMCs or T cells enriched from blood (not recorded which). The rearrangement joins TRBV6-5 to TRBJ1-5; D possibly corresponds to TRBD1 (6 bases). CDR3 sequence (DNA): TGTGCCAGCAGCAGGGGACGGACTAGCAATCAGCCCCAGCATTTT. Translating it yields CASSRGRTSNQPQHF.